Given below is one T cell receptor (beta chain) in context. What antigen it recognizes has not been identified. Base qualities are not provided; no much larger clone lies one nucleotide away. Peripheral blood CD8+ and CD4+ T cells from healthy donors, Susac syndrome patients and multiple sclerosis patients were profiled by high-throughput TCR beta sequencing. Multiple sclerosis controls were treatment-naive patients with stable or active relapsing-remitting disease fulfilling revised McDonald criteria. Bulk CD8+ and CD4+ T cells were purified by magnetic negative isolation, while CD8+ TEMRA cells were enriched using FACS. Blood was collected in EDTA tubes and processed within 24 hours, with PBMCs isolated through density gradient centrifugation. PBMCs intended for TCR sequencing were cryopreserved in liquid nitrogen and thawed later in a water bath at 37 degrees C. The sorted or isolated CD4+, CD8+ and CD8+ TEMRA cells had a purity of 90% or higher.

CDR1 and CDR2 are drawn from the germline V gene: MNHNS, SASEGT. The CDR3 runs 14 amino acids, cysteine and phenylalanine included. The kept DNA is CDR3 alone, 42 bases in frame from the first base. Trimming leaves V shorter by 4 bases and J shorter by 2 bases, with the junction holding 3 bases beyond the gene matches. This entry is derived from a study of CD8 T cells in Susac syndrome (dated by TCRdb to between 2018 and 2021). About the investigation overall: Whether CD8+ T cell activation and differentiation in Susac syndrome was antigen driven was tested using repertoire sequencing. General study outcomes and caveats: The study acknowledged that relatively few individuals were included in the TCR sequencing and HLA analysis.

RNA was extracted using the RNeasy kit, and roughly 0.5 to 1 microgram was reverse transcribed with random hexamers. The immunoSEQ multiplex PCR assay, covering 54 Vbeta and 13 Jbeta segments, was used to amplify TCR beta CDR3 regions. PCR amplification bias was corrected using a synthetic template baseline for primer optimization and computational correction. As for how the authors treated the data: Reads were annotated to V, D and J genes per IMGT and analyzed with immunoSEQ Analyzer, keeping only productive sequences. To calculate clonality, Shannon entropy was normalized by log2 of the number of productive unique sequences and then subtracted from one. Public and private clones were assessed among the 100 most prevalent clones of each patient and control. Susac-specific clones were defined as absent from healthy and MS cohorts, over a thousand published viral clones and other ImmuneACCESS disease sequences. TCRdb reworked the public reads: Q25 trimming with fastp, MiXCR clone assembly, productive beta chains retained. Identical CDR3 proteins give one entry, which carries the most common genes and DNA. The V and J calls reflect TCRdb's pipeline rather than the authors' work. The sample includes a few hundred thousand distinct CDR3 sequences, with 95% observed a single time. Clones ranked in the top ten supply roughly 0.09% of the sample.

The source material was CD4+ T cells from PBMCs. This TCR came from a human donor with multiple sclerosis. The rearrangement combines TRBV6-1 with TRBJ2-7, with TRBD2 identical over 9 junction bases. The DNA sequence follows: TGTGCCAGCAGTGCTCTAGCGGGACCCTACGAGCAGTACTTC. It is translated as CASSALAGPYEQYF.